This T cell receptor beta chain stems from a study of early T cells in non-severe SARS-CoV-2 infection. Study-level background: The sequenced material was bulk RNA from unsorted whole blood, and its chains were unpaired. Findings and limits, study-wide: Matches to VDJdb favored anti-spike CD8 responses and missed private and CD4 specificities.

This clonotype was observed a few times. The antigen remains unidentified. CDR1 is SNHLY, CDR2 FYNNEI, per germline. Trimming removed 6 bases from V and 2 bases from J, with 12 bases in between. This CDR3 has 14 residues. Each single cDNA molecule received a unique molecular identifier. From the 5' RACE reads, TCRdb called clonotypes with MiXCR, one entry per CDR3 protein. The sample has tens of thousands of distinct CDR3 sequences, approximately 14% seen once. The sequencing input was whole blood. The V gene is TRBV2, the J gene TRBJ2-3; D might be TRBD1 (6 bases). The TCR sequence derives from an adult who was a healthcare worker with PCR-confirmed SARS-CoV-2 infection or an uninfected control (not recorded which). The CDR3 is CASSVTGTTDTQYF. CDR3 nucleotide sequence: TGTGCCAGCAGCGTTACAGGGACCACAGATACGCAGTATTTT.